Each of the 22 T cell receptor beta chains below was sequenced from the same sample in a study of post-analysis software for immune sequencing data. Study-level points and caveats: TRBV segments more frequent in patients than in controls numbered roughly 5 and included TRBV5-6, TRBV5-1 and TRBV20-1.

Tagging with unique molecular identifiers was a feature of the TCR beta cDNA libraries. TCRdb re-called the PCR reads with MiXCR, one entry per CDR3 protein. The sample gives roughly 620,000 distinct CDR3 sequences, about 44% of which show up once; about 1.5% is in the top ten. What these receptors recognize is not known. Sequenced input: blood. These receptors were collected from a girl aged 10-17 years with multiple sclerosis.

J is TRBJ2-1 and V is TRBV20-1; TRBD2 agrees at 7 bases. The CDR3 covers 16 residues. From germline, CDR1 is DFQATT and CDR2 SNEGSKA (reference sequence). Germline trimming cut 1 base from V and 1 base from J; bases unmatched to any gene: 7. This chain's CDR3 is CSARVVLARSYNEQFF. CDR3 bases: TGCAGTGCTAGAGTAGTACTAGCGAGATCCTACAATGAGCAGTTCTTC.

The DNA for the CDR3 is TGTGCCAGCAGTGGAAGCGCGGAATTCACAGATACGCAGTATTTT. Encoded protein: CASSGSAEFTDTQYF. V and J are TRBV2 and TRBJ2-3; D is undetermined. V was clipped by 4 bases and J by 2 bases, with 13 bases between them. The CDR3 consists of 15 residues. Per the germline V gene, CDR1 is SNHLY and CDR2 is FYNNEI.

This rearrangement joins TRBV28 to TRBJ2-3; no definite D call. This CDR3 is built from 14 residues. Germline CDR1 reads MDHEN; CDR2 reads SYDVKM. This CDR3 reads CATIQGNLADTQYF. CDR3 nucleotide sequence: TGTGCTACTATACAAGGGAATCTAGCAGATACGCAGTATTTT.

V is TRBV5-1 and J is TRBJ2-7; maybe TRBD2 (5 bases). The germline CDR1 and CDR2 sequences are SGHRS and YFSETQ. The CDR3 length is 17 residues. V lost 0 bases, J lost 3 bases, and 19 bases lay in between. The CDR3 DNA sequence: TGCGCCAGCAGCTTGGCCCTAGCCGGCAGCTATAACTACGAGCAGTACTTC. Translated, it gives CASSLALAGSYNYEQYF.

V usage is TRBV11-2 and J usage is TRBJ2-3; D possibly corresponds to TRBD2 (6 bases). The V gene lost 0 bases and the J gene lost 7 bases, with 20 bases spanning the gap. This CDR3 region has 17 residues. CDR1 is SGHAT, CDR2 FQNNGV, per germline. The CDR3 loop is CASSLDSSSGGPYTQYF. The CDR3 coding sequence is TGTGCCAGCAGCTTAGACTCTTCATCCGGAGGGCCTTATACGCAGTATTTT.

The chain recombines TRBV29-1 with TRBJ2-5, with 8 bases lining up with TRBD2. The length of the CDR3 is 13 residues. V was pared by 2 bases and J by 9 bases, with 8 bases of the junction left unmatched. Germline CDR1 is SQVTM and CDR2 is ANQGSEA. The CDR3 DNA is TGCAGCGTTGAAAGGGGGGCAGCGGGGGCCCAGTACTTC. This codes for CSVERGAAGAQYF. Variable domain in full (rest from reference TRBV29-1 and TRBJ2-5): SAVISQKPSRDICQRGTSLTIQCQVDSQVTMMFWYRQQPGQSLTLIATANQGSEATYESGFVIDKFPISRPNLTFSTLTVSNMSPEDSSIYLCSVERGAAGAQYFGPGTRLLVL.

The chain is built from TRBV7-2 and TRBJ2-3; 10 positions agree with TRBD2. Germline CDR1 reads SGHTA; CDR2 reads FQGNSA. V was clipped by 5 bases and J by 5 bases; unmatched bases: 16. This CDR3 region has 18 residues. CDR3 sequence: CASSPRGASGGAKDTQYF. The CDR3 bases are TGTGCCAGCAGCCCGCGGGGGGCGAGCGGGGGGGCGAAAGATACGCAGTATTTT.

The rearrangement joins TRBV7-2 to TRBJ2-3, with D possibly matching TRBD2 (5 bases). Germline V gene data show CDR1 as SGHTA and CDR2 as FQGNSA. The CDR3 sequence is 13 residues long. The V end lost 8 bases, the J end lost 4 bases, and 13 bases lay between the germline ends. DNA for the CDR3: TGTGCCAGCGACCCAGGCGGGCCAGATACGCAGTATTTT. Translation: CASDPGGPDTQYF.

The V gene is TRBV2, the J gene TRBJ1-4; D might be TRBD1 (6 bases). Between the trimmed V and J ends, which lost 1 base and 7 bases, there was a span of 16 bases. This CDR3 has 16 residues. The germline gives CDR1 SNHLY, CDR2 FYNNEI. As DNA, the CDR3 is TGTGCCAGCAGTGAAGGAACGGGGGCTAGAGGTGAAAAACTGTTTTTT. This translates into CASSEGTGARGEKLFF.

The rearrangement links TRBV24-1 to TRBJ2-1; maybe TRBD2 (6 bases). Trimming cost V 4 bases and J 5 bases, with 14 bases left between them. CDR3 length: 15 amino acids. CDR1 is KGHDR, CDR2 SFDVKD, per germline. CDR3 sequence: CATSEGGGEHNEQFF. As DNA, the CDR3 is TGTGCCACCAGTGAGGGCGGCGGGGAGCACAATGAGCAGTTCTTC.

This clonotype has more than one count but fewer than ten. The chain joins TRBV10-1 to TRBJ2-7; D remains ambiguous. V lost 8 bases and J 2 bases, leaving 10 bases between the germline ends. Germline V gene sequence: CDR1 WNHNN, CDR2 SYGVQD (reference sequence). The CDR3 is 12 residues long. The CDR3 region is CASLPTPYEQYF. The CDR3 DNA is TGCGCCAGCTTGCCCACTCCCTACGAGCAGTACTTC.

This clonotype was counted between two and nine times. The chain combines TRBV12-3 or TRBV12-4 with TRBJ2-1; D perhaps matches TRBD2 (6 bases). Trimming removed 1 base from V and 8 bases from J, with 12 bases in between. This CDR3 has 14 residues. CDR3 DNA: TGTGCCAGCAGTTTAGTGGCGACTAGTCATGAGCAGTTCTTC. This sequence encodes CASSLVATSHEQFF.

The DNA for the CDR3 is TGTGCCAGCAGTTACTCGATTAGCGGAAGCCTCTACGAGCAGTACTTC. Its translation is CASSYSISGSLYEQYF. The rearrangement uses TRBV6-6 and TRBJ2-7; possible D gene TRBD2, 6 bases. The CDR3 has 16 amino acids. Trimming removed 0 bases from V and 3 bases from J, with 15 bases in between. The germline CDR1 and CDR2 sequences are MNHNY and SVGAGI (reference sequence).

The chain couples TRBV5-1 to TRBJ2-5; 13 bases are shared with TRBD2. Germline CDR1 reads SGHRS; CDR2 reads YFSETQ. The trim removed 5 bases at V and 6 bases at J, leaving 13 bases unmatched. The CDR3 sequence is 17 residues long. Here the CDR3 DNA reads TGCGCCAGCAGTTCTGGTCCCGGGACTAGCGGGATTAAGACCCAGTACTTC. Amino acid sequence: CASSSGPGTSGIKTQYF.

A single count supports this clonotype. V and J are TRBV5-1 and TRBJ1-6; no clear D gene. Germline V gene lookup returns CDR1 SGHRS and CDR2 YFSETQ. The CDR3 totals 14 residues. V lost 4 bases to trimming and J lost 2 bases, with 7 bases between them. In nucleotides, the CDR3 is TGCGCCAGCAGCCGAGACCCCTATAATTCACCCCTCCACTTT. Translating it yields CASSRDPYNSPLHF.

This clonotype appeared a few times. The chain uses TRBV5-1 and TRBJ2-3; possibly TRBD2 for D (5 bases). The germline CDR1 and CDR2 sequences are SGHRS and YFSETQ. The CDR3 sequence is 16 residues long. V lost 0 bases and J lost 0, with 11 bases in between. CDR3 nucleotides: TGCGCCAGCAGCTTGGAGGGCGGGTCTAGCACAGATACGCAGTATTTT. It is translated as CASSLEGGSSTDTQYF.

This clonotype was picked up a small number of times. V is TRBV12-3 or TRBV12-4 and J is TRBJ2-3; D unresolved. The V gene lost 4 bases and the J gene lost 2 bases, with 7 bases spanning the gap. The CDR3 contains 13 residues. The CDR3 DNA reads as TGTGCCAGCAGTTCCCGGGCCACAGATACGCAGTATTTT. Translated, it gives CASSSRATDTQYF.

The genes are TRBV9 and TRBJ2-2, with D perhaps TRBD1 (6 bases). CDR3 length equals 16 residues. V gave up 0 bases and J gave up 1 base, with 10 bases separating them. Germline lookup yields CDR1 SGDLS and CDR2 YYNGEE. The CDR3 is CASSVGGHLNTGELFF. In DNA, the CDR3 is TGTGCCAGCAGCGTAGGGGGACACCTGAACACCGGGGAGCTGTTTTTT.

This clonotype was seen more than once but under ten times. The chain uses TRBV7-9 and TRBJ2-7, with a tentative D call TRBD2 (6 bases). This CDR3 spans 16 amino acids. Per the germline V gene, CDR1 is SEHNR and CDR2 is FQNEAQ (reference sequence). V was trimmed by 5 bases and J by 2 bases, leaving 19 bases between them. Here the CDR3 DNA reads TGTGCCAGCAGCGGAACTAGCTCCTTTGGTCCCTACGAGCAGTACTTC. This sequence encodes CASSGTSSFGPYEQYF.

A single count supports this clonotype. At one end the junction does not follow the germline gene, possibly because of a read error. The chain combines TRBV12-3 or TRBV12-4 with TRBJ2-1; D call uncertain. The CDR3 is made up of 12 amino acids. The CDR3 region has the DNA TGTGCCTGCAGAGAGAGGTACAATGAGCAGTTCTTC. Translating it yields CACRERYNEQFF.

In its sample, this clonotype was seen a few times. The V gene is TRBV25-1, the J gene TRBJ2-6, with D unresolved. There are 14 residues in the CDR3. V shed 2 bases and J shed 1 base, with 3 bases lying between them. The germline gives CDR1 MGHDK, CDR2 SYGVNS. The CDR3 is CASSEDSGANVLTF. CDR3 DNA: TGTGCCAGCAGTGAAGATTCTGGGGCCAACGTCCTGACTTTC.

CDR3 sequence: CASSPAGTVSTDTQYF. DNA of the CDR3: TGTGCCAGCAGTCCCGCCGGGACAGTCAGCACAGATACGCAGTATTTT. The chain has TRBV12-3 or TRBV12-4 and TRBJ2-3; 7 bases align to TRBD1. CDR3 length: 16 amino acids. V was pared by 5 bases and J by 0 bases, with 8 bases of the junction left unmatched.